The next 30 T cell receptor beta chains were all read from a single sample in a study of identifying expanded T cells in peripheral blood. Clones were read by immunoSEQ multiplex PCR, and TCRdb kept only the in-frame ones, dropping some. The sample gives about 130,000 clones, roughly 90% of which show up once; about 8% is in the top ten. Sequencing was done on a sample of blood. The receptors stem from a person aged 18-70 years in good health.

The genes are TRBV29-1 and TRBJ2-3, with 9 nucleotides matching TRBD1. The germline CDR1 and CDR2 sequences are SQVTM and ANQGSEA. J was trimmed by 2 bases and V by 5 bases; bases with no gene match: 8. The CDR3 has 15 amino acids. The CDR3 reads CSVILQGAHTDTQYF. CDR3 DNA: TGCAGCGTTATACTACAGGGGGCTCACACAGATACGCAGTATTTT.

V is TRBV14 and J is TRBJ2-5; no firm D call. The V end was cut by 1 base, the J end by 0 bases, with 9 bases between. Germline V gene data show CDR1 as SGHDN and CDR2 as FVKESK. The CDR3 is made up of 15 amino acids. The CDR3 protein is CASSQAVGYQETQYF. The CDR3 DNA reads as TGTGCCAGCAGCCAAGCGGTAGGGTACCAAGAGACCCAGTACTTC.

The V call is TRBV7-2, the J call TRBJ1-2; D is unresolved. The ends were cut back, 6 bases at V and 4 bases at J, with 15 bases in the middle. This CDR3 has 14 amino acids. Looked up from germline, CDR1 is SGHTA and CDR2 is FQGNSA. The CDR3 bases are TGTGCCAGCAGTGCCAACTCGGGGTTCTATGGCTACACCTTC. Translated, it gives CASSANSGFYGYTF.

The genes are TRBV5-4 and TRBJ2-7; D not resolved. The V end was cut by 3 bases, the J end by 1 base, with 5 bases between. The CDR3 spans 12 residues. Germline V gene data show CDR1 as SGHNT and CDR2 as YYREEE (reference sequence). The CDR3 here is CASSSESYEQYF. CDR3 in DNA: TGTGCCAGCAGCTCCGAGTCCTACGAGCAGTACTTC.

As to this clone: The identical CDR3 is also encoded by other nucleotide sequences in the sample. This chain uses TRBV28 with TRBJ1-5, with unresolved D. Germline CDR1 reads MDHEN; CDR2 reads SYDVKM. The CDR3 totals 13 residues. The V end lost 5 bases, the J end lost 5 bases, and 10 bases lay between the germline ends. CDR3 amino acids: CASSLDGHQPQHF. CDR3 sequence (DNA): TGTGCCAGCAGTCTGGATGGTCATCAGCCCCAGCATTTT.

This rearrangement joins TRBV23-1 to TRBJ1-6; D not resolved. TRBV23-1 carries the ORF label, with uncertain function. Trimming took 0 bases from V and 8 from J, leaving 14 bases between them. The CDR3 is 16 amino acids. In DNA form, the CDR3 reads TGCGCCAGCAGTCAATCCCGAGGAGAGACCTATTCACCCCTCCACTTT. It encodes CASSQSRGETYSPLHF.

The chain recombines TRBV19 with TRBJ1-5; TRBD1 aligns across 10 bases. Unmatched junction bases numbered 10, after V lost 7 bases and J lost 7 bases. Per the germline V gene, CDR1 is LNHDA and CDR2 is SQIVND (reference sequence). There are 15 residues in the CDR3. The CDR3 DNA sequence: TGTGCCAGTAACAAGGGACAGGGGTCCGGGCAGCCCCAGCATTTT. Amino acid sequence: CASNKGQGSGQPQHF.

The chain recombines TRBV19 with TRBJ2-3; D is ambiguous. CDR1 and CDR2 (germline): LNHDA, SQIVND (reference sequence). The CDR3 is 12 amino acids. The V end was cut by 3 bases, the J end by 5 bases, with 6 bases between. The CDR3: CASSMSRDTQYF. CDR3 nucleotides: TGTGCCAGTAGTATGTCACGAGATACGCAGTATTTT. Supplemented by reference TRBV19 and TRBJ2-3, the full variable domain reads DGGITQSPKYLFRKEGQNVTLSCEQNLNHDAMYWYRQDPGQGLRLIYYSQIVNDFQKGDIAEGYSVSREKKESFPLTVTSAQKNPTAFYLCASSMSRDTQYFGPGTRLTVL.

This chain connects TRBV19 to TRBJ1-5; no clear D gene. The CDR3 covers 13 residues. Trimming cost V 3 bases and J 9 bases, with 12 bases left between them. From germline, CDR1 is LNHDA and CDR2 SQIVND (reference sequence). DNA of the CDR3: TGTGCCAGTAGTATGAGGGCCGAGTCGCCCCAGCATTTT. Residues: CASSMRAESPQHF.

The chain couples TRBV28 to TRBJ2-5; TRBD1 agrees at 8 bases. This CDR3 has 14 residues. V lost 2 bases and J lost 3; bases outside the gene matches: 2. The germline CDR1 and CDR2 sequences are MDHEN and SYDVKM. CDR3 sequence: CASSLDRGEETQYF. Written as DNA, the CDR3 is TGTGCCAGCAGTTTAGACAGGGGCGAAGAGACCCAGTACTTC.

V is TRBV7-9 and J is TRBJ2-7; D remains unclear. This CDR3 has 11 residues. Per germline, CDR1 SEHNR and CDR2 FQNEAQ (reference sequence). Trimming pared 8 bases from V and 2 bases from J, leaving 7 bases between. CDR3 loop: CASVETYEQYF. The CDR3 DNA is TGTGCCAGCGTCGAGACCTACGAGCAGTACTTC.

This chain uses TRBV11-1 with TRBJ2-3; 7 nucleotides line up with TRBD1. The CDR3 contains 14 residues. CDR1 is SGHAT and CDR2 is FQDESV in the germline V gene (reference sequence). The V gene end was trimmed by 5 bases and the J gene end by 3 bases; junction bases not matched to a gene: 5. The CDR3 nucleotides read TGTGCCAGCAGCCCGGACAGGAGGACAGATACGCAGTATTTT. It is translated as CASSPDRRTDTQYF. Based on the CDR3 plus reference TRBV11-1 and TRBJ2-3, the full variable domain is EAEVAQSPRYKITEKSQAVAFWCDPISGHATLYWYRQILGQGPELLVQFQDESVVDDSQLPKDRFSAERLKGVDSTLKIQPAELGDSAMYLCASSPDRRTDTQYFGPGTRLTVL.

V and J are TRBV28 and TRBJ2-7; no clear D. This CDR3 comprises 12 residues. Germline V gene lookup returns CDR1 MDHEN and CDR2 SYDVKM. V was trimmed by 7 bases and J by 2 bases, leaving 9 bases between them. The CDR3 protein is CASTTGPYEQYF. DNA of the CDR3: TGTGCCAGCACCACCGGCCCCTACGAGCAGTACTTC.

This clone was observed once. The chain employs TRBV6-6 and TRBJ2-7; D unresolved. V gave up 6 bases and J gave up 0 bases, with 6 bases separating them. This CDR3 has 12 amino acids. Germline CDR1 and CDR2: MNHNY and SVGAGI (reference sequence). CDR3 nucleotide sequence: TGTGCCAGCAGCCCGACCTCCTACGAGCAGTACTTC. Residues: CASSPTSYEQYF.

The J gene is TRBJ1-2, the V gene TRBV30; 9 nucleotides line up with TRBD1. The CDR3 length is 15 residues. Germline trimming cut 7 bases from V and 6 bases from J; bases unmatched to any gene: 15. Germline V gives CDR1 GTSNPN, CDR2 SVGIG (reference sequence). The CDR3: CASLGTGTSGDGYTF. The DNA of the CDR3 is TGTGCCTCGCTCGGGACAGGGACCTCAGGGGATGGCTACACCTTC.

V gene TRBV7-3 combines with J gene TRBJ2-3; TRBD2 aligns across 11 bases. Trimming took 5 bases from V and 8 from J; bases not matched to a gene: 12. The germline gives CDR1 SGHTA, CDR2 FQGTGA. The CDR3 covers 16 residues. CDR3 in DNA: TGTGCCAGCAGCCCGATCCTAGCGGGGGGCCTCGGTACGCAGTATTTT. Amino acids: CASSPILAGGLGTQYF.

The rearrangement uses TRBV30 and TRBJ1-2; D is undetermined. CDR1 GTSNPN and CDR2 SVGIG come from the germline V gene (reference sequence). V was trimmed by 0 bases and J by 0 bases, leaving 11 bases between them. This CDR3 has 15 amino acids. CDR3 sequence reads: CAWSVLFPSNYGYTF. DNA for the CDR3: TGTGCCTGGAGTGTACTCTTCCCATCTAACTATGGCTACACCTTC.

J is TRBJ2-1 and V is TRBV7-2; 9 bases line up with TRBD1. V shed 1 base, J shed 7 bases, and the junction held 8 bases outside the gene matches. The length of the CDR3 is 16 residues. The germline gives CDR1 SGHTA, CDR2 FQGNSA. In DNA, the CDR3 is TGTGCCAGCAGCTTAGGGACAGGGGTATTTTCTAATGAGCAGTTCTTC. It specifies CASSLGTGVFSNEQFF. Complete variable domain (other parts from reference TRBV7-2 and TRBJ2-1): GAGVSQSPSNKVTEKGKDVELRCDPISGHTALYWYRQSLGQGLEFLIYFQGNSAPDKSGLPSDRFSAERTGGSVSTLTIQRTQQEDSAVYLCASSLGTGVFSNEQFFGPGTRLTVL.

This clone has a handful of counts. The chain combines TRBV7-9 with TRBJ2-5; 8 bases line up with TRBD2. The trim removed 5 bases at V and 7 bases at J, leaving 6 bases unmatched. The CDR3 spans 13 residues. CDR1 SEHNR and CDR2 FQNEAQ come from the germline V gene (reference sequence). The CDR3: CASSPGTRGTQYF. In DNA form, the CDR3 reads TGTGCCAGCAGCCCCGGGACTAGGGGGACCCAGTACTTC. Supplemented by reference TRBV7-9 and TRBJ2-5, the full variable domain reads DTGVSQNPRHKITKRGQNVTFRCDPISEHNRLYWYRQTLGQGPEFLTYFQNEAQLEKSRLLSDRFSAERPKGSFSTLEIQRTEQGDSAMYLCASSPGTRGTQYFGPGTRLLVL.

This clone has just a few counts. The chain is built from TRBV7-9 and TRBJ1-2, with D unclear. Germline CDR1 reads SEHNR; CDR2 reads FQNEAQ (reference sequence). The CDR3 is 11 amino acids. Trimming shortened V by 5 bases and J by 7 bases, and 8 bases separated the two germline ends. In DNA form, the CDR3 reads TGTGCCAGCAGCGTATCAGTTGGCTACACCTTC. Translation: CASSVSVGYTF. Combining the CDR3 with reference TRBV7-9 and TRBJ1-2 gives the whole variable domain DTGVSQNPRHKITKRGQNVTFRCDPISEHNRLYWYRQTLGQGPEFLTYFQNEAQLEKSRLLSDRFSAERPKGSFSTLEIQRTEQGDSAMYLCASSVSVGYTFGSGTRLTVV.

CDR3 in amino acids: CATGRGLNEQYF. CDR3 nucleotide sequence: TGTGCCACGGGGAGAGGTTTAAACGAGCAGTACTTC. This chain uses TRBV5-5 with TRBJ2-7; D is possibly TRBD2 (5 bases). Germline V gives CDR1 SGHKS, CDR2 YYEKEE (reference sequence). The V gene lost 9 bases and the J gene lost 5 bases, with 15 bases spanning the gap. This CDR3 is built from 12 residues.

DNA of the CDR3: TGCAGTGCGTCACCGACAGATACGCAGTATTTT. Translated, it gives CSASPTDTQYF. The V gene is TRBV20-1, the J gene TRBJ2-3; no clear D gene. CDR3 length: 11 residues. Germline lookup yields CDR1 DFQATT and CDR2 SNEGSKA (reference sequence). Trimming stripped 6 bases from V and 3 bases from J, with 7 bases between.

The V and J genes are TRBV6-5 and TRBJ2-1; maybe TRBD2 (6 bases). CDR1 and CDR2 (germline): MNHEY, SVGAGI. V lost 5 bases, J lost 5 bases, and 16 bases lay in between. This CDR3 has 15 amino acids. CDR3 nucleotides: TGTGCCAGCAGTAGGAGCGGCGGGATAGACAATGAGCAGTTCTTC. It specifies CASSRSGGIDNEQFF.

The chain employs TRBV7-8 and TRBJ2-3; 7 bases fit TRBD2. From germline, CDR1 is SGHVS and CDR2 FQNEAQ. This CDR3 is 16 amino acids long. V lost 5 bases to trimming and J lost 6 bases; unmatched junction nucleotides: 14. For the CDR3, the DNA is TGTGCCAGCAGCCCCGCTATAGGGAGGGCCGGGGATACGCAGTATTTT. It yields the protein CASSPAIGRAGDTQYF.

The count of this clone is one. This chain joins TRBV11-2 and TRBJ1-2; D gene ambiguous. This CDR3 spans 12 amino acids. Trimming took 1 base from V and 6 from J, leaving 6 bases between them. Germline-derived CDR1 and CDR2 are SGHAT and FQNNGV. The CDR3 loop is CASSLGRDGYTF. The CDR3 coding sequence is TGTGCCAGCAGCTTAGGACGGGATGGCTACACCTTC.

The chain has TRBV29-1 and TRBJ2-2; 10 bases are a match to TRBD1. Germline assignment: CDR1 SQVTM and CDR2 ANQGSEA. V lost 5 bases to trimming and J lost 2 bases; unmatched junction nucleotides: 5. The CDR3 is made up of 15 amino acids. The CDR3 coding sequence is TGCAGCGTTTCCGACAGGGGGCGAAACACCGGGGAGCTGTTTTTT. Translation gives CSVSDRGRNTGELFF.

The genes are TRBV25-1 and TRBJ2-5, with D tentatively TRBD2 (6 bases). This CDR3 is built from 13 residues. CDR1 is MGHDK and CDR2 is SYGVNS in the germline V gene. V dropped 3 bases and J dropped 4 bases, with 9 bases sitting between them. The CDR3 spells CASSEGGGETQYF. As DNA, the CDR3 is TGTGCCAGCAGTGAGGGGGGTGGAGAGACCCAGTACTTC.

The chain couples TRBV14 to TRBJ1-1; tentatively, D is TRBD1 (6 bases). The CDR3 is 14 amino acids. Germline CDR1 SGHDN, CDR2 FVKESK. V gave up 6 bases and J gave up 2 bases, with 13 bases separating them. CDR3 coding DNA: TGTGCCAGCAGTCCCGGACAGTCCAACACTGAAGCTTTCTTT. Translating gives CASSPGQSNTEAFF.

The chain has TRBV6-4 and TRBJ2-5, with 7 bases identical to TRBD1. The CDR3 is 13 amino acids. After removal of 6 bases from V and 6 bases from J, the junction contained 7 bases not matched to a gene. Per the germline V gene, CDR1 is MRHNA and CDR2 is SNTAGT. Written as DNA, the CDR3 is TGTGCCAGCAGCAATCAAGGGGGCCAGACCCAGTACTTC. Protein product: CASSNQGGQTQYF.

This chain uses TRBV23-1 with TRBJ1-5; D call uncertain. TRBV23-1 qualifies as an ORF whose function is uncertain. This CDR3 has 16 amino acids. V was trimmed by 0 bases and J by 4 bases, leaving 13 bases between them. The CDR3 DNA follows: TGCGCCAGCAGTCAATCGACGGGGAACATAAATCAGCCCCAGCATTTT. Translated, it gives CASSQSTGNINQPQHF.